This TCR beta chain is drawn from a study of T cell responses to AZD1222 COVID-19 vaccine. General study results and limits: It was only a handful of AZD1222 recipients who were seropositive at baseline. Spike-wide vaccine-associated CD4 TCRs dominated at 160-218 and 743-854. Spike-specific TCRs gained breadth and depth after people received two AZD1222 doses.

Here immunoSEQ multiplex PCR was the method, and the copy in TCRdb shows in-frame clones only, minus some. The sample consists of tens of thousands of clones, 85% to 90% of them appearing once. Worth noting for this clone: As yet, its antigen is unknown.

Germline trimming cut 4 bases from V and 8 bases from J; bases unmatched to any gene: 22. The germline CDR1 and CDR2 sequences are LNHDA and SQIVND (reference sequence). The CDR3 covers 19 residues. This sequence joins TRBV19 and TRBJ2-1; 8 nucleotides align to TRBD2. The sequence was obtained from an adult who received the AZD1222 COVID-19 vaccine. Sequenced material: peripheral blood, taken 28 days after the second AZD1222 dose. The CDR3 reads CASSKRLGSSGGPMYEQFF. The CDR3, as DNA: TGTGCCAGTAGTAAACGACTGGGATCGAGCGGGGGTCCTATGTATGAGCAGTTCTTC. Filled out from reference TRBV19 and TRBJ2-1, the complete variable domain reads DGGITQSPKYLFRKEGQNVTLSCEQNLNHDAMYWYRQDPGQGLRLIYYSQIVNDFQKGDIAEGYSVSREKKESFPLTVTSAQKNPTAFYLCASSKRLGSSGGPMYEQFFGPGTRLTVL.